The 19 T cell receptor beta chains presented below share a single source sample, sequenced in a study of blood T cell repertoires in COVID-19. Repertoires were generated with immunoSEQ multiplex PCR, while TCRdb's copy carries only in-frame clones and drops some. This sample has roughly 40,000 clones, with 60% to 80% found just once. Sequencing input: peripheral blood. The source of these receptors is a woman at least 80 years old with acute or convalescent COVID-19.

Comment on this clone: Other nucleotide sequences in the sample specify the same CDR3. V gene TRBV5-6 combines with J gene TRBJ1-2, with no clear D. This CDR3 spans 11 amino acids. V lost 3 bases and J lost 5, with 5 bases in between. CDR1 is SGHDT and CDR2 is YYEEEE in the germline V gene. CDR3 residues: CASSSLYGYTF. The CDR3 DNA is TGTGCCAGCAGCTCCCTATATGGCTACACCTTC.

CDR3 DNA sequence: TGCGCCAGCAGCACCCGACTCCAGCAACGCGGGGAAGCTTTCTTT. This translates into CASSTRLQQRGEAFF. This sequence joins TRBV5-1 and TRBJ1-1, with D uncertain. Trimming took off 4 bases at V and 8 bases at J, with 21 bases between the two ends. This CDR3 has 15 residues. The germline V gene has CDR1 SGHRS and CDR2 YFSETQ.

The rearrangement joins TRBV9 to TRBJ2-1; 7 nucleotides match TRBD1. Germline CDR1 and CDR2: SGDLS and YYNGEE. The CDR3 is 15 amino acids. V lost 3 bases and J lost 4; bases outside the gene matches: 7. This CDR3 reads CASSAPGTVYNEQFF. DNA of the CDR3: TGTGCCAGCAGCGCCCCCGGGACAGTATACAATGAGCAGTTCTTC.

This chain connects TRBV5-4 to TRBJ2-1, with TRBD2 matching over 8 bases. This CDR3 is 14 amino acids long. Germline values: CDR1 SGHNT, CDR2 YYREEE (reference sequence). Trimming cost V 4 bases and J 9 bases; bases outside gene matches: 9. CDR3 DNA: TGTGCCAGCAGCCCACGGGAGGGGTGGAGTGAGCAGTTCTTC. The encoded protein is CASSPREGWSEQFF.

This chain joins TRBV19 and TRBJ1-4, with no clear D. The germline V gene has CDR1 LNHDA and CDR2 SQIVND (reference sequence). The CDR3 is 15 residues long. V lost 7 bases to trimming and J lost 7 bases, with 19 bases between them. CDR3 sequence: CASTGIEGEFEKLFF. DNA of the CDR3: TGTGCCAGTACGGGGATTGAGGGCGAATTTGAAAAACTGTTTTTT.

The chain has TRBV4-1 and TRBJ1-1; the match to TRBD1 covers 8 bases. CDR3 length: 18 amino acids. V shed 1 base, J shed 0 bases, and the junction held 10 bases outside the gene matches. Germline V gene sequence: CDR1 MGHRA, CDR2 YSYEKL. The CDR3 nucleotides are TGCGCCAGCAGCCAAGTGGGCTTCAGGGGGCGAATGAACACTGAAGCTTTCTTT. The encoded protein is CASSQVGFRGRMNTEAFF.

CDR3 nucleotide sequence: TGCGCCAGCAGTCCAACCGGGACAGGGGGCCGGGAGACCCAGTACTTC. This gives the protein CASSPTGTGGRETQYF. The gene calls are TRBV10-2 and TRBJ2-5, with 12 bases identical to TRBD1. Germline V CDR1 and CDR2: WSHSY, SAAADI. The V gene end was trimmed by 5 bases and the J gene end by 5 bases; junction bases not matched to a gene: 9. This CDR3 spans 16 amino acids.

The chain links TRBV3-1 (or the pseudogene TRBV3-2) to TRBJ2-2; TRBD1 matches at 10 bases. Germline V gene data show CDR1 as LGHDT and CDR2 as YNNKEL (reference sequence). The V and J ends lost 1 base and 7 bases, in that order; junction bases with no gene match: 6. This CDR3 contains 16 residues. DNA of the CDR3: TGTGCCAGCAGCCAAGGAGACAGGGGGCTGAGCGGGGAGCTGTTTTTT. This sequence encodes CASSQGDRGLSGELFF.

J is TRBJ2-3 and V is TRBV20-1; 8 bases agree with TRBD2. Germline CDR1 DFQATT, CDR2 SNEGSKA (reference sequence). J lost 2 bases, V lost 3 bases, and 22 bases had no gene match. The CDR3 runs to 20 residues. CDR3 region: CSASFPLFGSGAPYTDTQYF. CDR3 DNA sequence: TGCAGTGCTAGTTTTCCCCTTTTTGGTAGCGGGGCCCCTTACACAGATACGCAGTATTTT.

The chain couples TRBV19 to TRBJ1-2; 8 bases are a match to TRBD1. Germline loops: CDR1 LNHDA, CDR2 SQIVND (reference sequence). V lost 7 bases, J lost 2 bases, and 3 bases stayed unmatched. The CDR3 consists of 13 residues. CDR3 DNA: TGTGCCAGTATAAGGACAGGGAACTATGGCTACACCTTC. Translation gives CASIRTGNYGYTF.

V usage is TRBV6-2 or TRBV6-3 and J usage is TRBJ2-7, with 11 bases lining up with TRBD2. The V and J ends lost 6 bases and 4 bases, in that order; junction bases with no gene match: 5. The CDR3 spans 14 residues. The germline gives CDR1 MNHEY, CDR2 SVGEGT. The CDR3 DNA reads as TGTGCCAGCAGACCTACTAGCGGGAGTTACGAGCAGTACTTC. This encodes CASRPTSGSYEQYF.

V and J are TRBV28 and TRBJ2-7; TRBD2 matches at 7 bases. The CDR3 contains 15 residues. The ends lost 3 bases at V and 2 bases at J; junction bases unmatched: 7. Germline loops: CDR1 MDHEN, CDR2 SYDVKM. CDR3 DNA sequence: TGTGCCAGCAGTTTTGTAGTGGGAGGGCCCTACGAGCAGTACTTC. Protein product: CASSFVVGGPYEQYF.

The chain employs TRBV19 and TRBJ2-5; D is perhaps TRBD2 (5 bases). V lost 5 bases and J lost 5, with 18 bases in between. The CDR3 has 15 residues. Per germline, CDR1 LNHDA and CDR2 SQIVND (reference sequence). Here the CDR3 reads CASSVRTLRGETQYF. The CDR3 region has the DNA TGTGCCAGTAGTGTTAGGACTCTCAGAGGGGAGACCCAGTACTTC.

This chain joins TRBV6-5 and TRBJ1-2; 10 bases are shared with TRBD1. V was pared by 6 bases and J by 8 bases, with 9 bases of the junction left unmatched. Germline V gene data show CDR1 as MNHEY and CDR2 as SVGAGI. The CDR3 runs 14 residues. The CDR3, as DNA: TGTGCCAGCAGATCCGACAGGGGGCGTGCCGGCTACACCTTC. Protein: CASRSDRGRAGYTF.

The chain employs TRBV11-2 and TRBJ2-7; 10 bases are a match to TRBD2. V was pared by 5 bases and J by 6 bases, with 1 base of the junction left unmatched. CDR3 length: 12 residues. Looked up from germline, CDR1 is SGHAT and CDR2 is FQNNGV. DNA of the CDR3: TGTGCCAGCAGCCGACTAGCGGGCGAGCAGTACTTC. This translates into CASSRLAGEQYF.

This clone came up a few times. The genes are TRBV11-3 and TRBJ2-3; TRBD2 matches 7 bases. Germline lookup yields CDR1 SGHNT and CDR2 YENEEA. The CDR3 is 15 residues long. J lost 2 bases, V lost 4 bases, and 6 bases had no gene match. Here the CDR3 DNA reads TGTGCCAGCAGCTCGGGACTATCTCCCACAGATACGCAGTATTTT. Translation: CASSSGLSPTDTQYF.

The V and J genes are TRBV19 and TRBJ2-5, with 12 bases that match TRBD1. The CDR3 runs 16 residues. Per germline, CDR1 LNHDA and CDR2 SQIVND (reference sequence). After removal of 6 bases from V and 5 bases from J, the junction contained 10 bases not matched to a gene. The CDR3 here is CASSRFPGQGAETQYF. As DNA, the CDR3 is TGTGCCAGTAGCAGATTCCCGGGACAGGGGGCGGAGACCCAGTACTTC.

The CDR3 DNA reads as TGTGCCACCAGCAGATACAGAGTAGATCAGCCCCAGCATTTT. Translated, it gives CATSRYRVDQPQHF. The chain recombines TRBV15 with TRBJ1-5, with D unresolved. Deletions cut 2 bases from V and 5 bases from J, with 10 bases between. The CDR3 length is 14 residues. Germline V lookup: CDR1 LNHNV, CDR2 YYDKDF (reference sequence).

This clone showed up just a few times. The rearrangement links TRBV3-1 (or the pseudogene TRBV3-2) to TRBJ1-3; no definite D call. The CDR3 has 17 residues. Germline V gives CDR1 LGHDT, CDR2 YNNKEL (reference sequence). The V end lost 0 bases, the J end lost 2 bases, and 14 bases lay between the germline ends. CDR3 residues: CASSQDTGMGTGNTIYF. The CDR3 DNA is TGTGCCAGCAGCCAAGATACGGGAATGGGGACTGGAAACACCATATATTTT.